Described below is a single T cell receptor (beta chain) sequence and its context. Authors' methods: Reference gene primer amplification gave estimated nucleated cell counts. Generated by immunoSEQ multiplex PCR, the TCRdb table keeps only in-frame clones and is missing some. The DNA was the basis for D and trimming; V, J and clone size are from that table. Of roughly 190,000 clones listed, approximately 80% are singletons. This sample was taken from a study of blood T cell repertoires in COVID-19. Study overall: In each case, the material was cDNA or gDNA derived from T cells, B-cell-depleted T cells, or PBMCs.

The CDR3 sequence is 16 residues long. V lost 6 bases, J lost 4 bases, and 14 bases stayed unmatched. Germline V gene sequence: CDR1 MDHEN, CDR2 SYDVKM. The sample taken for sequencing was PBMCs or T cells enriched from blood (not recorded which). The TCR sequence derives from an older woman with acute COVID-19. The chain recombines TRBV28 with TRBJ2-5, with 7 bases lining up with TRBD1. The CDR3 reads CASSHPPSNRGETQYF. As DNA, the CDR3 is TGTGCCAGCAGCCACCCCCCCTCAAACAGGGGAGAGACCCAGTACTTC.